Included here is one T cell receptor (beta chain) sequence, with context. Methods used by the authors: Scientists estimated how many nucleated cells there were by amplifying reference gene primers. Data came from immunoSEQ multiplex PCR; TCRdb stores just in-frame clones and leaves some out. V and J calls and clone size are copied from that table; D and trimming were computed from the DNA. The sample has roughly 280,000 clones; 75% to 90% are singletons. The data were obtained in a study of blood T cell repertoires in COVID-19. The germline V gene encodes CDR1 SGDLS and CDR2 YYNGEE. With V trimmed by 1 base and J by 10 bases, 5 bases remained unmatched. The CDR3 totals 13 residues.

What was sequenced was peripheral blood. The clonotype was recovered from a man between 50 and 59 years old with acute or convalescent COVID-19. The V call is TRBV9, the J call TRBJ2-1; 7 positions match TRBD2. The CDR3 reads CASSVTSGVEQFF. DNA of the CDR3: TGTGCCAGCAGCGTAACCAGCGGGGTAGAGCAGTTCTTC. The full variable domain, in which reference TRBV9 and TRBJ2-1 provide the parts outside the CDR3, is DSGVTQTPKHLITATGQRVTLRCSPRSGDLSVYWYQQSLDQGLQFLIQYYNGEERAKGNILERFSAQQFPDLHSELNLSSLELGDSALYFCASSVTSGVEQFFGPGTRLTVL.